The 10 T cell receptor beta chains reported below all come from one sample, sequenced in a study of cytomegalovirus exposure and HLA in healthy donors. PCR used 60 Vbeta primers and 13 Jbeta primers. Method: immunoSEQ multiplex PCR; TCRdb's copy keeps in-frame clones and lacks some. The sample shows about 170,000 clones, roughly 77% of them seen only once. Sample: PBMCs. The source of these receptors is a woman aged 50 to 60 in good health and CMV-seropositive.

The V call is TRBV5-4, the J call TRBJ1-2, with 7 bases aligning to TRBD1. This CDR3 has 13 residues. Germline values: CDR1 SGHNT, CDR2 YYREEE (reference sequence). The V gene end was trimmed by 4 bases and the J gene end by 7 bases; junction bases not matched to a gene: 7. The CDR3 sequence: CASSQGQLGGYTF. CDR3 DNA: TGTGCCAGCAGCCAGGGACAGTTGGGTGGCTACACCTTC.

This chain connects TRBV7-3 to TRBJ2-3; D ambiguous. The CDR3 is 14 amino acids. Per the germline V gene, CDR1 is SGHTA and CDR2 is FQGTGA. V lost 4 bases and J lost 0, with 8 bases in between. The CDR3 loop reads CASSSYSSTDTQYF. The CDR3 coding sequence is TGTGCCAGCAGCTCATACTCTAGCACAGATACGCAGTATTTT.

The chain couples TRBV28 to TRBJ2-5; 13 bases are a match to TRBD2. CDR3 length equals 18 residues. Trimming removed 1 base from V and 3 bases from J; junction bases left unmatched: 8. Germline CDR1 is MDHEN and CDR2 is SYDVKM. The CDR3 is CASSLLLAGGQFEETQYF. CDR3 coding DNA: TGTGCCAGCAGTTTATTACTAGCGGGGGGGCAATTCGAAGAGACCCAGTACTTC.

The chain uses TRBV6-1 and TRBJ2-2; possibly TRBD1 for D (6 bases). Germline lookup yields CDR1 MNHNS and CDR2 SASEGT. CDR3 length: 15 amino acids. Trimming pared 6 bases from V and 2 bases from J, leaving 13 bases between. CDR3 nucleotide sequence: TGTGCCAGCAGACCTACGGGACAAAACACCGGGGAGCTGTTTTTT. As protein: CASRPTGQNTGELFF.

The chain links TRBV18 to TRBJ2-5; 9 nucleotides line up with TRBD2. TRBJ2-7 matches the DNA end more closely, so the J call is doubtful. CDR1 KGHSH and CDR2 LQKENI come from the germline V gene. CDR3 length: 16 amino acids. The CDR3 protein is CASSPRGREGRNEQYF. In DNA form, the CDR3 reads TGTGCCAGCTCACCACGGGGGCGGGAGGGCCGCAACGAGCAGTACTTC.

V is TRBV29-1 and J is TRBJ2-1; D is possibly TRBD2 (6 bases). CDR3 length: 15 residues. Trimming left V 7 bases short and J 6 bases short, with 22 bases between. Germline lookup yields CDR1 SQVTM and CDR2 ANQGSEA. CDR3 in amino acids: CSGRAKLAPFNEQFF. CDR3 DNA sequence: TGCAGCGGCCGGGCGAAACTAGCCCCGTTCAATGAGCAGTTCTTC.

The genes are TRBV29-1 and TRBJ2-7; 8 positions match TRBD1. The CDR3 is 11 amino acids. The ends lost 7 bases at V and 4 bases at J; junction bases unmatched: 3. CDR1 and CDR2 (germline): SQVTM, ANQGSEA. The CDR3 spells CSGRGQYEQYF. The CDR3 coding sequence is TGCAGCGGCAGGGGGCAATACGAGCAGTACTTC.

The rearrangement joins TRBV5-1 to TRBJ2-2; tentatively, D is TRBD1 (5 bases). V was clipped by 3 bases and J by 3 bases, with 15 bases between them. CDR1 is SGHRS and CDR2 is YFSETQ in the germline V gene. This CDR3 spans 16 amino acids. The CDR3 DNA reads as TGCGCCAGCAGCTCCTTTGGAGCAGGGTACACCGGGGAGCTGTTTTTT. Its protein is CASSSFGAGYTGELFF.

This chain uses TRBV7-9 with TRBJ2-2, with TRBD1 identical over 10 bases. CDR3 length equals 16 residues. CDR1 and CDR2 from the germline V gene are SEHNR and FQNEAQ (reference sequence). The V segment lost 1 base and the J segment 1 base; nucleotides outside the gene matches: 0. CDR3 DNA: TGTGCCAGCAGCTTAGGGGACAGGGGGAACACCGGGGAGCTGTTTTTT. This codes for CASSLGDRGNTGELFF.

In its sample, this clone was seen a few times. This chain's CDR3 is CSVEGLLSGQGKYNEQFF. The DNA for the CDR3 is TGCAGCGTTGAGGGACTTCTATCGGGACAGGGGAAATACAATGAGCAGTTCTTC. J is TRBJ2-1 and V is TRBV29-1; TRBD1 aligns across 10 bases. Per the germline V gene, CDR1 is SQVTM and CDR2 is ANQGSEA. Trimming cost V 3 bases and J 4 bases; bases outside gene matches: 15. There are 18 residues in the CDR3.